The 31 T cell receptor beta chains in this list originate from one sample, sequenced in a study of shared clonotypes between healthy human individuals. Sequencing was performed with immunoSEQ multiplex PCR; in TCRdb, only in-frame clones are kept and a portion is missing. Among under 850,000 clones listed, 85% to 95% were seen once. Selected positively for CCR7 and CD45RO-negative, naive CD8 cells excluded terminally differentiated effector memory CD45RA+ cells. Sequenced input: naive CD8+ T cells sorted from blood. Source of these receptors: a young man in good health.

This chain links TRBV6-5 with TRBJ2-2; D perhaps matches TRBD2 (5 bases). Germline V lookup: CDR1 MNHEY, CDR2 SVGAGI. With 4 bases removed from V and 9 bases from J, the gap between germline ends came to 21 bases. This CDR3 spans 16 amino acids. Written as DNA, the CDR3 is TGTGCCAGCAGTTTCACCGGGAATAGGGATCCAAGGGAGCTGTTTTTT. Its protein product is CASSFTGNRDPRELFF.

The gene calls are TRBV19 and TRBJ2-5; D not resolved. Germline V gives CDR1 LNHDA, CDR2 SQIVND (reference sequence). Trimming took off 4 bases at V and 5 bases at J, with 11 bases between the two ends. CDR3 length: 13 amino acids. The CDR3 nucleotides are TGTGCCAGTAGTACCCATATTTTTGAGACCCAGTACTTC. The encoded protein is CASSTHIFETQYF. The whole variable domain, remainder taken from reference TRBV19 and TRBJ2-5, is DGGITQSPKYLFRKEGQNVTLSCEQNLNHDAMYWYRQDPGQGLRLIYYSQIVNDFQKGDIAEGYSVSREKKESFPLTVTSAQKNPTAFYLCASSTHIFETQYFGPGTRLLVL.

This chain uses TRBV5-4 with TRBJ2-3; TRBD1 matches 8 bases. The CDR3 totals 14 residues. With V trimmed by 5 bases and J by 5 bases, 7 bases remained unmatched. Looked up from germline, CDR1 is SGHNT and CDR2 is YYREEE (reference sequence). The CDR3 DNA reads as TGTGCCAGCAGACCCCAGGGGGCGCGAGATACGCAGTATTTT. The encoded protein is CASRPQGARDTQYF.

The CDR3 reads CASSEATIRAFF. The CDR3, as DNA: TGTGCCAGCAGTGAAGCTACCATAAGAGCTTTCTTT. The rearrangement uses TRBV2 and TRBJ1-1; unclear D gene. The CDR3 is made up of 12 amino acids. Germline V gene sequence: CDR1 SNHLY, CDR2 FYNNEI. V shed 0 bases and J shed 10 bases, with 9 bases lying between them.

The CDR3 reads CASSQIRDRVNGELFF. The CDR3 coding sequence is TGCGCCAGCAGCCAAATACGGGACAGGGTGAACGGGGAGCTGTTTTTT. This chain joins TRBV4-1 and TRBJ2-2; 9 bases are shared with TRBD1. Germline assignment: CDR1 MGHRA and CDR2 YSYEKL. The CDR3 is 16 residues long. The ends lost 2 bases at V and 7 bases at J; junction bases unmatched: 8.

The chain is built from TRBV7-2 and TRBJ1-1, with D possibly matching TRBD1 (5 bases). V lost 0 bases and J 1 base, leaving 9 bases between the germline ends. The CDR3 loop spans 15 amino acids. The germline V gene encodes CDR1 SGHTA and CDR2 FQGNSA. The CDR3, as DNA: TGTGCCAGCAGCTTAGCTGGGGGAGAGAACACTGAAGCTTTCTTT. It specifies CASSLAGGENTEAFF.

V gene TRBV5-5 combines with J gene TRBJ2-5; possibly TRBD1 for D (5 bases). The CDR3 is made up of 15 amino acids. Looked up from germline, CDR1 is SGHKS and CDR2 is YYEKEE (reference sequence). Trimming stripped 4 bases from V and 1 base from J, with 14 bases between. CDR3 in DNA: TGTGCCAGCAGCCCGAAGGGGAACCCCCAAGAGACCCAGTACTTC. Encoded protein: CASSPKGNPQETQYF. Full variable domain (rest looked up from reference TRBV5-5 and TRBJ2-5): DAGVTQSPTHLIKTRGQQVTLRCSPISGHKSVSWYQQVLGQGPQFIFQYYEKEERGRGNFPDRFSARQFPNYSSELNVNALLLGDSALYLCASSPKGNPQETQYFGPGTRLLVL.

This clone turned up a few times. The V gene is TRBV6-1, the J gene TRBJ2-2; D is tentatively TRBD1 or TRBD2 (5 bases each). Between the trimmed V and J ends, which lost 2 bases and 1 base, there was a span of 17 bases. CDR3 length: 18 amino acids. From germline, CDR1 is MNHNS and CDR2 SASEGT. CDR3 amino acids: CASSESRGQGWNTGELFF. CDR3 coding DNA: TGTGCCAGCAGTGAATCGAGAGGGCAGGGATGGAACACCGGGGAGCTGTTTTTT.

The genes are TRBV5-1 and TRBJ1-1; D gene unclear. Germline values: CDR1 SGHRS, CDR2 YFSETQ. Trimming removed 0 bases from V and 1 base from J, with 7 bases in between. CDR3 length equals 14 residues. The CDR3 sequence: CASSLGHANTEAFF. DNA for the CDR3: TGCGCCAGCAGCTTGGGACACGCGAACACTGAAGCTTTCTTT.

The chain has TRBV27 and TRBJ1-1; 7 positions agree with TRBD1. CDR1 MNHEY and CDR2 SMNVEV come from the germline V gene (reference sequence). The CDR3 sequence is 15 residues long. Trimming cost V 3 bases and J 5 bases; bases outside gene matches: 9. This CDR3 is CASSLSQGVRTEAFF. The CDR3 region has the DNA TGTGCCAGCAGTTTGAGTCAGGGGGTAAGGACTGAAGCTTTCTTT.

J is TRBJ2-7 and V is TRBV4-3; D call uncertain. The CDR3 is made up of 13 amino acids. The germline V gene encodes CDR1 LGHNA and CDR2 YSLEER. The V end lost 1 base, the J end lost 2 bases, and 6 bases lay between the germline ends. CDR3 in DNA: TGCGCCAGCAGCCAAGCGGTCCCCTACGAGCAGTACTTC. The encoded protein is CASSQAVPYEQYF.

This chain uses TRBV10-2 with TRBJ2-7; the D call may be TRBD1 or TRBD2 (5 bases each). Per the germline V gene, CDR1 is WSHSY and CDR2 is SAAADI. The CDR3 has 13 amino acids. V dropped 8 bases and J dropped 0 bases, with 11 bases sitting between them. The CDR3: CASVGTISYEQYF. The CDR3 bases are TGCGCCAGCGTCGGGACGATCTCCTACGAGCAGTACTTC.

The CDR3 is CSVVPQGAIYEQYF. In DNA form, the CDR3 reads TGCAGCGTTGTTCCCCAGGGAGCAATCTACGAGCAGTACTTC. V usage is TRBV29-1 and J usage is TRBJ2-7; D may correspond to TRBD1 or TRBD2 (5 bases each). The V end lost 4 bases, the J end lost 3 bases, and 16 bases lay between the germline ends. The CDR3 sequence is 14 residues long. CDR1 is SQVTM, CDR2 ANQGSEA, per germline.

The V call is TRBV7-9, the J call TRBJ2-7; possible D gene TRBD2, 8 bases. Deletions cut 5 bases from V and 3 bases from J, with 23 bases between. CDR1 and CDR2 from the germline V gene are SEHNR and FQNEAQ (reference sequence). The CDR3 contains 17 residues. The CDR3 is CASSPREGASSRYEQYF. The CDR3, as DNA: TGTGCCAGCAGCCCCCGGGAGGGGGCAAGCAGTCGCTACGAGCAGTACTTC. The full variable domain, its missing parts supplied by reference TRBV7-9 and TRBJ2-7, is DTGVSQNPRHKITKRGQNVTFRCDPISEHNRLYWYRQTLGQGPEFLTYFQNEAQLEKSRLLSDRFSAERPKGSFSTLEIQRTEQGDSAMYLCASSPREGASSRYEQYFGPGTRLTVT.

This clone was recorded only once. The gene calls are TRBV27 and TRBJ2-3; D could derive from TRBD1 or TRBD2 (6 bases each). The CDR3 spans 14 residues. Germline V lookup: CDR1 MNHEY, CDR2 SMNVEV (reference sequence). Trimming took off 2 bases at V and 5 bases at J, with 11 bases between the two ends. This CDR3 reads CASSLGRGGDTQYF. CDR3 DNA sequence: TGTGCCAGCAGTTTAGGCAGGGGAGGAGATACGCAGTATTTT.

This rearrangement joins TRBV27 to TRBJ2-1, with 11 nucleotides matching TRBD2. The V gene's germline CDR1 is MNHEY and CDR2 SMNVEV (reference sequence). This CDR3 has 22 amino acids. V lost 8 bases and J lost 3; bases outside the gene matches: 27. The CDR3 DNA is TGTGCCAGCGCTACGAGAATCACTAGCGGGAGTACATACGGGAAAGACTACAATGAGCAGTTCTTC. Amino acid sequence: CASATRITSGSTYGKDYNEQFF.

The chain couples TRBV27 to TRBJ2-7, with D unresolved. CDR3 length equals 14 residues. V was shortened by 5 bases and J by 3 bases, with 14 bases between the two germline ends. Looked up from germline, CDR1 is MNHEY and CDR2 is SMNVEV (reference sequence). CDR3 residues: CASSLSGASYEQYF. CDR3 bases: TGTGCCAGCAGTCTTTCAGGTGCTAGCTACGAGCAGTACTTC.

This clone was observed a few times. The gene calls are TRBV7-9 and TRBJ2-7, with D uncertain. The V and J ends lost 5 bases and 6 bases respectively, with 11 bases between them. Germline CDR1 and CDR2: SEHNR and FQNEAQ (reference sequence). This CDR3 comprises 12 residues. CDR3: CASSVRTGEQYF. In DNA form, the CDR3 reads TGTGCCAGCAGCGTACGGACGGGCGAGCAGTACTTC.

The chain combines TRBV19 with TRBJ1-4; no clear D. Trimming left V 4 bases short and J 4 bases short, with 10 bases between. The CDR3 is 14 residues long. The germline CDR1 and CDR2 sequences are LNHDA and SQIVND (reference sequence). CDR3 coding DNA: TGTGCCAGTAGTACCCCCGGACGTAATGAAAAACTGTTTTTT. Its protein product is CASSTPGRNEKLFF.

This clone was observed once. The chain couples TRBV15 to TRBJ2-4; 8 bases are shared with TRBD2. The CDR3 runs 16 residues. V dropped 3 bases and J dropped 5; count of bases not matched to a gene: 9. The germline V gene has CDR1 LNHNV and CDR2 YYDKDF (reference sequence). This CDR3 reads CATSRSLGAGENIQYF. Here the CDR3 DNA reads TGTGCCACCAGCAGGAGTCTAGGAGCGGGGGAAAACATTCAGTACTTC.

The CDR3 nucleotides are TGTGCCAGCAGTTTAACCACCTCCGGGACAGGGGGTTATGGCTACACCTTC. This translates into CASSLTTSGTGGYGYTF. V gene TRBV28 combines with J gene TRBJ1-2; TRBD1 matches 11 bases. V dropped 2 bases and J dropped 5; count of bases not matched to a gene: 10. Germline V gives CDR1 MDHEN, CDR2 SYDVKM. CDR3 length: 17 amino acids.

V usage is TRBV25-1 and J usage is TRBJ2-7, with D maybe TRBD1 (5 bases). Germline assignment: CDR1 MGHDK and CDR2 SYGVNS. V was clipped by 1 base and J by 6 bases, with 19 bases between them. This CDR3 is 16 amino acids long. The CDR3 loop reads CASSEFGVGLDGEQYF. As DNA, the CDR3 is TGTGCCAGCAGTGAATTTGGGGTGGGGCTAGACGGCGAGCAGTACTTC.

The chain employs TRBV6-5 and TRBJ1-2, with 11 bases lining up with TRBD1. In germline, CDR1 is MNHEY, CDR2 SVGAGI. The junction had 9 bases not matched to a gene; V was cut back by 4 bases and J by 8 bases. This CDR3 is 15 amino acids long. Here the CDR3 reads CASSFGQGAVSGYTF. The CDR3 DNA is TGTGCCAGCAGTTTCGGACAGGGGGCAGTGAGCGGCTACACCTTC.

CDR3 in DNA: TGTGCCAGCACCCGTCACGGTGAGCTGTTTTTT. The encoded protein is CASTRHGELFF. This chain links TRBV28 with TRBJ2-2; D uncertain. Germline CDR1 and CDR2: MDHEN and SYDVKM. The V gene lost 7 bases and the J gene lost 11 bases, with 11 bases spanning the gap. The CDR3 is made up of 11 amino acids.

V and J are TRBV19 and TRBJ1-4; 9 nucleotides agree with TRBD1. This CDR3 has 13 residues. Per the germline V gene, CDR1 is LNHDA and CDR2 is SQIVND (reference sequence). Germline trimming cut 4 bases from V and 8 bases from J; bases unmatched to any gene: 2. CDR3 protein: CASSTTGGEKLFF. Written as DNA, the CDR3 is TGTGCCAGTAGTACGACAGGGGGAGAAAAACTGTTTTTT. Full variable domain (missing parts from reference TRBV19 and TRBJ1-4): DGGITQSPKYLFRKEGQNVTLSCEQNLNHDAMYWYRQDPGQGLRLIYYSQIVNDFQKGDIAEGYSVSREKKESFPLTVTSAQKNPTAFYLCASSTTGGEKLFFGSGTQLSVL.

The J gene is TRBJ2-7, the V gene TRBV7-6, with TRBD2 matching 14 bases. The germline CDR1 and CDR2 sequences are SGHVS and FNYEAQ. J gave up 5 bases and V 4 bases, and 7 bases lay outside the gene matches. CDR3 length: 16 amino acids. In DNA, the CDR3 is TGTGCCAGCAGCTCAATCGGGACTAGCGGGAGAGACGAGCAGTACTTC. Its translation is CASSSIGTSGRDEQYF.

The rearrangement uses TRBV27 and TRBJ2-7, with D possibly being TRBD2 (5 bases). The CDR3 contains 14 residues. Germline loops: CDR1 MNHEY, CDR2 SMNVEV (reference sequence). V was trimmed by 8 bases and J by 2 bases, leaving 16 bases between them. CDR3: CASAGGYTPYEQYF. For the CDR3, the DNA is TGTGCCAGCGCAGGAGGTTATACGCCCTACGAGCAGTACTTC.

This clone is a singleton in its sample. The chain's CDR3 is CASSLGTSGSRSDTQYF. The CDR3 region has the DNA TGCGCCAGCAGCTTGGGGACTAGCGGGAGTCGTTCAGATACGCAGTATTTT. V is TRBV5-1 and J is TRBJ2-3; TRBD2 agrees at 13 bases. CDR1 and CDR2 (germline): SGHRS, YFSETQ. This CDR3 contains 17 residues. V gave up 0 bases and J gave up 4 bases; unmatched junction bases: 5.

V and J are TRBV7-3 and TRBJ2-1; 10 bases are shared with TRBD2. The CDR3 extends over 18 amino acids. The ends lost 2 bases at V and 7 bases at J; junction bases unmatched: 14. The germline V gene encodes CDR1 SGHTA and CDR2 FQGTGA. This chain's CDR3 is CASSLEEASGSGGNEQFF. The CDR3 DNA sequence: TGTGCCAGCAGCTTAGAAGAAGCTAGCGGGAGTGGGGGGAATGAGCAGTTCTTC.

The rearrangement joins TRBV9 to TRBJ2-3; tentatively, D is TRBD2 (5 bases). The CDR3 spans 18 residues. Germline V lookup: CDR1 SGDLS, CDR2 YYNGEE. Trimming cost V 1 base and J 1 base, with 19 bases left between them. CDR3 residues: CASSVRGLSGLGTDTQYF. For the CDR3, the DNA is TGTGCCAGCAGCGTAAGAGGACTCAGCGGACTGGGCACAGATACGCAGTATTTT.

The chain employs TRBV2 and TRBJ2-1; D not certain. Trimming removed 3 bases at V and 4 bases at J, with 7 bases between. Germline V gene lookup returns CDR1 SNHLY and CDR2 FYNNEI. The CDR3 contains 13 residues. Written as DNA, the CDR3 is TGTGCCAGCAGTGATTCTGAGTACAATGAGCAGTTCTTC. Protein: CASSDSEYNEQFF. The full variable domain, completed using reference TRBV2 and TRBJ2-1, is EPEVTQTPSHQVTQMGQEVILRCVPISNHLYFYWYRQILGQKVEFLVSFYNNEISEKSEIFDDQFSVERPDGSNFTLKIRSTKLEDSAMYFCASSDSEYNEQFFGPGTRLTVL.